The 7 T cell receptor beta chains reported below all come from one sample, sequenced in a study of T cell repertoires in cytomegalovirus infection. TCRdb reanalysed the reads using MiXCR and keeps one entry per CDR3 protein. This table holds around 530,000 distinct CDR3 sequences, more than 15% found once. The source material was CD8+ T cells from PBMCs. All receptors derive from a human donor in good health (CMV status not recorded). Some clones in this sample may be carry-over from other donors' samples.

The chain recombines TRBV9 with TRBJ2-1; 8 positions match TRBD2. The junction had 9 bases not matched to a gene; V was cut back by 2 bases and J by 5 bases. Per germline, CDR1 SGDLS and CDR2 YYNGEE. The CDR3 has 16 amino acids. CDR3 sequence (DNA): TGTGCCAGCAGCGTGGTCAGCGGGGGCGGGCACAATGAGCAGTTCTTC. Protein sequence: CASSVVSGGGHNEQFF.

This clonotype was counted many times. The chain combines TRBV10-3 with TRBJ2-2; D perhaps matches TRBD1 (6 bases). Germline values: CDR1 ENHRY, CDR2 SYGVKD. Trimming took 7 bases from V and 1 from J, leaving 7 bases between them. This CDR3 is 13 amino acids long. CDR3 protein: CAITQGNTGELFF. The CDR3 DNA reads as TGTGCCATCACACAGGGGAACACCGGGGAGCTGTTTTTT.

At least ten counts were recorded for this clonotype. This chain links TRBV7-6 with TRBJ2-5, with 8 bases matching TRBD1. Losses at the gene ends were 2 bases for V and 5 bases for J; bases not matched to a gene: 13. Germline V gene sequence: CDR1 SGHVS, CDR2 FNYEAQ. The CDR3 spans 17 residues. In DNA, the CDR3 is TGTGCCAGCAGCTTAAGCCCGGGCGACAGGGGTCGGGAGACCCAGTACTTC. Translated, it gives CASSLSPGDRGRETQYF.

This clonotype was seen at least ten times. The chain combines TRBV6-2 or TRBV6-3 with TRBJ2-1; D unclear. V lost 4 bases and J 3 bases, leaving 10 bases between the germline ends. The CDR3 contains 14 residues. Looked up from germline, CDR1 is MNHEY and CDR2 is SVGEGT. The CDR3: CASSSLSGYNEQFF. CDR3 sequence (DNA): TGTGCCAGCAGTTCCTTGTCTGGCTACAATGAGCAGTTCTTC.

This sequence joins TRBV28 and TRBJ1-3; maybe TRBD1 (5 bases). The CDR3 is made up of 18 amino acids. The germline V gene has CDR1 MDHEN and CDR2 SYDVKM. Trimming took off 3 bases at V and 2 bases at J, with 20 bases between the two ends. This CDR3 is CASSLSREGFGAGNTIYF. DNA for the CDR3: TGTGCCAGCAGTTTGAGCAGGGAAGGCTTTGGCGCTGGAAACACCATATATTTT.

J is TRBJ2-3 and V is TRBV5-4; D remains unclear. Trimming stripped 0 bases from V and 6 bases from J, with 8 bases between. Germline values: CDR1 SGHNT, CDR2 YYREEE (reference sequence). This CDR3 has 13 residues. This CDR3 is CASSLGLGDTQYF. The DNA of the CDR3 is TGTGCCAGCAGCTTGGGGCTGGGGGATACGCAGTATTTT.

This clonotype was seen many times. The chain combines TRBV4-1 with TRBJ2-1; D tentatively fits TRBD1 or TRBD2 (5 bases each). Germline CDR1 and CDR2: MGHRA and YSYEKL. V gave up 0 bases and J gave up 0 bases, with 18 bases separating them. The CDR3 runs 19 residues. The CDR3 region has the DNA TGCGCCAGCAGCCAAGACCTTACCCCAGGGACCCTCTCCTACAATGAGCAGTTCTTC. Translation: CASSQDLTPGTLSYNEQFF.